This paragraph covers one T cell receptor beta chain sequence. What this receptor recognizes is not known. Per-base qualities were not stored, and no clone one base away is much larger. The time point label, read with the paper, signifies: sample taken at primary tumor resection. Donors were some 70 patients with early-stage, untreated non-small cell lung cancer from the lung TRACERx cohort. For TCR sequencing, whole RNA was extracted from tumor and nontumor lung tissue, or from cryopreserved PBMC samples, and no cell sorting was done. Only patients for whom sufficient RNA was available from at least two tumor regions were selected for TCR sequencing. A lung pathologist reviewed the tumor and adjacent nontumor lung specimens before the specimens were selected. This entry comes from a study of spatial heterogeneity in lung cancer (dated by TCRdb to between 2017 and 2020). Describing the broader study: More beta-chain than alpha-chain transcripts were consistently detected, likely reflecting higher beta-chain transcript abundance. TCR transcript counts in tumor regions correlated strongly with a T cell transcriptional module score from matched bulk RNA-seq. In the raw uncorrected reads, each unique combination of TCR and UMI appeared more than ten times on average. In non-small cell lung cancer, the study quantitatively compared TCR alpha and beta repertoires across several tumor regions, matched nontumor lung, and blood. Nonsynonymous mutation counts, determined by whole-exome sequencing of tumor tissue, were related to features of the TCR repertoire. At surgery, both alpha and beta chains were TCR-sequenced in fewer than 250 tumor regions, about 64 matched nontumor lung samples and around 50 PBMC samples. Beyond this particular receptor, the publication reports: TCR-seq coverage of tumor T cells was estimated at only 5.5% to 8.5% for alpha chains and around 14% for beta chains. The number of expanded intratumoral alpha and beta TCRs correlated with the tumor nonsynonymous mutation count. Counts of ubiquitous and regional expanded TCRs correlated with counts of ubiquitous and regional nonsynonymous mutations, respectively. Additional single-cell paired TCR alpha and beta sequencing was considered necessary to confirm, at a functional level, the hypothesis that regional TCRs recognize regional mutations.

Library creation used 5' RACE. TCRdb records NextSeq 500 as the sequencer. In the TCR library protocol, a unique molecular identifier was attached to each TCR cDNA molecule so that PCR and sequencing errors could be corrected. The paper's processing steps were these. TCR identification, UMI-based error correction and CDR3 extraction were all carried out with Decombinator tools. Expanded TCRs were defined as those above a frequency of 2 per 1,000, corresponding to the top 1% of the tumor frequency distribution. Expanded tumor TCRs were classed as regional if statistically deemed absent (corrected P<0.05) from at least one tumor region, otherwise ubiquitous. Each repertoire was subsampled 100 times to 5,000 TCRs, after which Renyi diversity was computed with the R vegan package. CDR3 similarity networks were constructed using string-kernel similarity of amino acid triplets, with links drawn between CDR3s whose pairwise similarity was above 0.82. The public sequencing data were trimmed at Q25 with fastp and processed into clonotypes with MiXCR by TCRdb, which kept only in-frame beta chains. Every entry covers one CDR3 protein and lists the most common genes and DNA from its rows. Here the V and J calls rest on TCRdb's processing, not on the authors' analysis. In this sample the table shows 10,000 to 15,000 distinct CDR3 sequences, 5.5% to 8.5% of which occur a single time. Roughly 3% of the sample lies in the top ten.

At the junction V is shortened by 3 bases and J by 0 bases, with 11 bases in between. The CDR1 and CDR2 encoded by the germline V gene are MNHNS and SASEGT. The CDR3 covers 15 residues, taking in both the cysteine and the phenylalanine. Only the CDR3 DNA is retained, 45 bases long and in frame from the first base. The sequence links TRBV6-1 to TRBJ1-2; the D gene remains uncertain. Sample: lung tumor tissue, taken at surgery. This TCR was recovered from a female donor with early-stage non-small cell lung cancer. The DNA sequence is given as TGTGCCAGCAGTGATTGGGCAGATCCTAACTATGGCTACACCTTC. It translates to CASSDWADPNYGYTF.